Given below is one TCR beta chain in context. The sample belongs to a study of blood T cell repertoires in COVID-19. The germline CDR1 and CDR2 sequences are MNHEY and SVGAGI. V lost 9 bases and J lost 4, with 10 bases in between. The CDR3 covers 12 residues. Profiling relied on immunoSEQ multiplex PCR, and the TCRdb table lists in-frame clones only, not all of them. The sample lists approximately 500,000 clones; 89% were seen once. Input material: peripheral blood. This receptor was identified in a young man with COVID-19, enrolled during active disease. The rearrangement uses TRBV6-5 and TRBJ2-1; tentatively, D is TRBD2 (6 bases). DNA of the CDR3: TGTGCCAGTAAAGGGACTTACAATGAGCAGTTCTTC. Translating it yields CASKGTYNEQFF.